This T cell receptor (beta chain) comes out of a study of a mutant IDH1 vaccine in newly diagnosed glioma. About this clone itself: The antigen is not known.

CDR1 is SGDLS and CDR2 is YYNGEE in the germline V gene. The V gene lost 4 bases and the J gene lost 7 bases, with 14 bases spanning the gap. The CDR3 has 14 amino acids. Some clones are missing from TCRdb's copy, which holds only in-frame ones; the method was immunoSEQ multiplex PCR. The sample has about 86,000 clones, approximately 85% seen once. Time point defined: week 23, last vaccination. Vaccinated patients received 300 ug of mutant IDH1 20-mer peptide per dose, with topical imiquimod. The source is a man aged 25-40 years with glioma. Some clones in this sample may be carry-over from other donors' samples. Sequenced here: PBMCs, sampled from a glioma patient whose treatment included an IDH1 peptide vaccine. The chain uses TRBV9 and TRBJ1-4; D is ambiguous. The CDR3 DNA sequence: TGTGCCAGCAGCCGGACCGACTGGGGTGAAAAACTGTTTTTT. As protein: CASSRTDWGEKLFF.